This T cell receptor beta chain emerged from a study of blood T cell repertoires in COVID-19. The wider study: COVID-19 samples from acute and convalescent phases originated in the United States, Italy and Spain. PBMCs, B-cell-depleted T cells, or T cells provided the cDNA or gDNA that made up the material.

The germline CDR1 and CDR2 sequences are MDHEN and SYDVKM. J lost 3 bases, V lost 4 bases, and 9 bases had no gene match. The CDR3 has 16 residues. In the study's own analysis: Quantification of nucleated cells was approximated via reference gene primer amplification. The assay was immunoSEQ multiplex PCR, and TCRdb's table has in-frame clones only and misses some. The V and J calls and clone size are taken from that table; D and trimming were inferred from the DNA. The profile shows over 85,000 clones, 85% of them singletons. The V gene is TRBV28, the J gene TRBJ2-5; 9 bases map to TRBD1. The receptor comes from a man aged 80 or over with acute or convalescent COVID-19. What was sequenced was peripheral blood. CDR3 residues: CASSSPGQGRKETQYF. The CDR3 DNA sequence: TGTGCCAGCAGTTCCCCGGGACAGGGTCGAAAAGAGACCCAGTACTTC.